The 10 T cell receptor beta chains listed next were all sequenced from one sample in a study of cytomegalovirus exposure and HLA in healthy donors. The PCR made use of 60 Vbeta and 13 Jbeta primers. Method: immunoSEQ multiplex PCR; TCRdb's copy keeps in-frame clones and lacks some. The table has under 200,000 clones, more than 75% seen once. The sequencing input was PBMCs. These receptors were collected from a woman aged 50 to 60 in good health and CMV-seropositive.

A few counts support this clone. The V gene is TRBV5-6, the J gene TRBJ1-6; 8 bases map to TRBD1. There are 14 residues in the CDR3. Germline CDR1 reads SGHDT; CDR2 reads YYEEEE. The V gene end was trimmed by 4 bases and the J gene end by 9 bases; junction bases not matched to a gene: 6. CDR3 region: CASSLDRASSPLHF. Here the CDR3 DNA reads TGTGCCAGCAGCCTGGACAGGGCTAGTTCACCCCTCCACTTT.

The chain employs TRBV5-1 and TRBJ1-4, with D tentatively TRBD1 (5 bases). V lost 4 bases and J lost 3, with 10 bases in between. The CDR3 loop spans 14 amino acids. The germline V gene has CDR1 SGHRS and CDR2 YFSETQ. The CDR3 sequence is CASSGRGANEKLFF. Here the CDR3 DNA reads TGCGCCAGCAGCGGGAGGGGCGCTAATGAAAAACTGTTTTTT.

V and J are TRBV5-4 and TRBJ1-2; 7 bases match TRBD1. The germline V gene encodes CDR1 SGHNT and CDR2 YYREEE (reference sequence). The CDR3 is 14 amino acids. The trim removed 0 bases at V and 5 bases at J, leaving 4 bases unmatched. CDR3 loop: CASSLGDREYGYTF. CDR3 coding DNA: TGTGCCAGCAGCTTGGGAGACAGGGAGTATGGCTACACCTTC.

The chain is built from TRBV5-5 and TRBJ2-5; TRBD2 matches at 9 bases. The CDR3 consists of 16 residues. Germline trimming cut 1 base from V and 1 base from J; bases unmatched to any gene: 5. The germline CDR1 and CDR2 sequences are SGHKS and YYEKEE (reference sequence). As DNA, the CDR3 is TGTGCCAGCAGCTTGTCTGTGCGGGGGGGCCAAGAGACCCAGTACTTC. It codes for CASSLSVRGGQETQYF.

V and J are TRBV4-3 and TRBJ1-1; D ambiguous. This CDR3 contains 15 residues. Germline V gives CDR1 LGHNA, CDR2 YSLEER. Trimming left V 1 base short and J 4 bases short, with 13 bases between. This chain's CDR3 is CASSQGLGGPTEAFF. CDR3 in DNA: TGCGCCAGCAGCCAAGGGTTGGGAGGCCCCACTGAAGCTTTCTTT.

This sequence joins TRBV5-4 and TRBJ2-7; 8 bases line up with TRBD1. Germline values: CDR1 SGHNT, CDR2 YYREEE (reference sequence). The trim removed 4 bases at V and 2 bases at J, leaving 2 bases unmatched. The CDR3 contains 13 residues. In DNA form, the CDR3 reads TGTGCCAGCAGCGGACAGGGCCCCTACGAGCAGTACTTC. Protein sequence: CASSGQGPYEQYF.

In its sample, this clone was seen once. The chain is built from TRBV19 and TRBJ1-5; 7 nucleotides agree with TRBD1. J lost 6 bases, V lost 3 bases, and 2 bases had no gene match. Looked up from germline, CDR1 is LNHDA and CDR2 is SQIVND (reference sequence). This CDR3 has 13 amino acids. The CDR3 region is CASSIGTVQPQHF. The DNA for the CDR3 is TGTGCCAGTAGTATCGGGACAGTTCAGCCCCAGCATTTT.

The sample holds one count of this clone. V gene TRBV19 combines with J gene TRBJ2-1; 9 nucleotides line up with TRBD1. The CDR3 consists of 15 residues. The germline gives CDR1 LNHDA, CDR2 SQIVND (reference sequence). V lost 10 bases to trimming and J lost 3 bases; unmatched junction nucleotides: 10. In DNA, the CDR3 is TGTGCCACAAGCTCAGGGACAGGGAACTACAATGAGCAGTTCTTC. Residues: CATSSGTGNYNEQFF.

This clone came up a few times. This sequence joins TRBV4-1 and TRBJ2-7, with D possibly TRBD2 on 6 matching bases. CDR3 length equals 14 residues. The germline CDR1 and CDR2 sequences are MGHRA and YSYEKL. Trimming left V 9 bases short and J 0 bases short, with 15 bases between. The CDR3, as DNA: TGCGCCAGGACCCGGGACTGGAGCTCCTACGAGCAGTACTTC. Amino acids: CARTRDWSSYEQYF.

This rearrangement joins TRBV6-1 to TRBJ1-2; a possible D gene is TRBD1 (5 bases). The CDR3 length is 14 residues. Germline V lookup: CDR1 MNHNS, CDR2 SASEGT. V was clipped by 1 base and J by 2 bases, with 8 bases between them. CDR3 residues: CASSEDRRNYGYTF. CDR3 DNA: TGTGCCAGCAGTGAAGACAGGAGAAACTATGGCTACACCTTC.